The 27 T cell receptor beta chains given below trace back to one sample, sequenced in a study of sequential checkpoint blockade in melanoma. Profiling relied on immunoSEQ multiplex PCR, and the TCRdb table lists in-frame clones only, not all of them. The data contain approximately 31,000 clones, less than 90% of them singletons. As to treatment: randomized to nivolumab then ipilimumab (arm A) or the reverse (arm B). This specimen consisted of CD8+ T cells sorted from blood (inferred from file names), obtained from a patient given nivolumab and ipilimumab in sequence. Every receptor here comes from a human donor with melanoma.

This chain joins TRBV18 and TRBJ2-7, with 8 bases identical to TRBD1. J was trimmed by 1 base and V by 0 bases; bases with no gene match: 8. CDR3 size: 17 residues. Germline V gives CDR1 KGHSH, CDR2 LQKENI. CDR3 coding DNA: TGTGCCAGCTCACCACCCGGGCAGGGGGCAGAGTCCTACGAGCAGTACTTC. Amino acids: CASSPPGQGAESYEQYF.

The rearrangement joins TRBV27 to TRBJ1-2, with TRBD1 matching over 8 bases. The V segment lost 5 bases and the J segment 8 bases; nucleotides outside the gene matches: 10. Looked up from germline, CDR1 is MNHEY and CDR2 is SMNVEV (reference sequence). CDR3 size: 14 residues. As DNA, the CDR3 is TGTGCCAGCAGTCTAGGACAGGGTATCGAAGGCTACACCTTC. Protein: CASSLGQGIEGYTF.

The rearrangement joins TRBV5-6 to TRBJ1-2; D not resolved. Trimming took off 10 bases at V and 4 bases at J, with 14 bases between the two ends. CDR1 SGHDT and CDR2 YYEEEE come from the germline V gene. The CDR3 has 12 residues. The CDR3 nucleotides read TGTGCCTCAGGCCCCCGGGGCTATGGCTACACCTTC. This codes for CASGPRGYGYTF.

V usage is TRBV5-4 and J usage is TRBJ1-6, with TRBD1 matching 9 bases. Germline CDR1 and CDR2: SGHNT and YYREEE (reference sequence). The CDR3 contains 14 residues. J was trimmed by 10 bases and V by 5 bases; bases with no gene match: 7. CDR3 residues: CASSSDRGGSPLHF. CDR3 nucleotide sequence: TGTGCCAGCAGTAGCGACAGGGGGGGATCACCCCTCCACTTT.

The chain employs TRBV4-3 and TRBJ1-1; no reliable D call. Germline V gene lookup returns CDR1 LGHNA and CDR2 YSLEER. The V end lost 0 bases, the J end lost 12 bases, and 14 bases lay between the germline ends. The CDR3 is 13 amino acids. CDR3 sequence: CASSQDRGGKPFF. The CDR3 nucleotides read TGCGCCAGCAGCCAAGATCGGGGAGGGAAACCTTTCTTT.

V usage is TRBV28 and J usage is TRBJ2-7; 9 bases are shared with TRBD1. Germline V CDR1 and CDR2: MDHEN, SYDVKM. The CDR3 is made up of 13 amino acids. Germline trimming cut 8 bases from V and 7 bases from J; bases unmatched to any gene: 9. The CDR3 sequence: CASQDRGPGEQYF. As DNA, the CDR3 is TGTGCCAGCCAGGACAGGGGCCCAGGAGAGCAGTACTTC.

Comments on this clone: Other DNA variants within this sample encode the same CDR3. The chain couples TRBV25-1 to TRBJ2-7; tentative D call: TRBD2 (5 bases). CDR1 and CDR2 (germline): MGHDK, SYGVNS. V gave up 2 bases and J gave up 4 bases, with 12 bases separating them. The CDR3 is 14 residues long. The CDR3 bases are TGTGCCAGCAGTGAAGACGAACGAGGGTACGAGCAGTACTTC. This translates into CASSEDERGYEQYF.

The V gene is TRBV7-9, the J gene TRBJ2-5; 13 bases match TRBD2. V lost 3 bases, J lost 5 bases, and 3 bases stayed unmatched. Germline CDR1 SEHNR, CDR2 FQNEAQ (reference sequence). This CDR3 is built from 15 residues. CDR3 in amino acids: CASSFGLAGAETQYF. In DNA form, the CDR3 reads TGTGCCAGCAGCTTCGGACTAGCGGGGGCCGAGACCCAGTACTTC.

CDR3: CASSLVGGSHEQYF. In DNA form, the CDR3 reads TGTGCCAGCAGTTTAGTGGGGGGAAGCCACGAGCAGTACTTC. The chain couples TRBV28 to TRBJ2-7, with a tentative D call TRBD2 (6 bases). Trimming removed 2 bases at V and 5 bases at J, with 13 bases between. The CDR3 consists of 14 residues. CDR1 is MDHEN, CDR2 SYDVKM, per germline. The entire variable domain, with the rest obtained from reference TRBV28 and TRBJ2-7, is as follows: DVKVTQSSRYLVKRTGEKVFLECVQDMDHENMFWYRQDPGLGLRLIYFSYDVKMKEKGDIPEGYSVSREKKERFSLILESASTNQTSMYLCASSLVGGSHEQYFGPGTRLTVT.

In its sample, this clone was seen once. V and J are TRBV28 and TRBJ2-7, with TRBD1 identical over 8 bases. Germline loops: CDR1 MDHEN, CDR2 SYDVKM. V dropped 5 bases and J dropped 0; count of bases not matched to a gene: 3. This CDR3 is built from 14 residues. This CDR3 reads CASSPTGASYEQYF. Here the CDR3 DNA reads TGTGCCAGCAGTCCGACAGGGGCCTCCTACGAGCAGTACTTC.

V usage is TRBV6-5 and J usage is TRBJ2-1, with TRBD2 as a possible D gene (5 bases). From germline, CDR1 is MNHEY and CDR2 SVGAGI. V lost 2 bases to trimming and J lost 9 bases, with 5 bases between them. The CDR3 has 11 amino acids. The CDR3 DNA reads TGTGCCAGCAGTTACGGAGGTGAGCAGTTCTTC. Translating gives CASSYGGEQFF.

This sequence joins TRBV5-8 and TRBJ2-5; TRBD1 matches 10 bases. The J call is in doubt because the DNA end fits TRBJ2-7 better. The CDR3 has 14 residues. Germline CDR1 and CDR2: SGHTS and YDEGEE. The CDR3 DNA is TGTGCCAGCAGCCTGTGGACAGGGGGCTACGAGCAGTACTTC. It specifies CASSLWTGGYEQYF.

As DNA, the CDR3 is TGTGCCAGCAGTTCGTGGACTAGCGGGCACGAGCAGTACTTC. The encoded protein is CASSSWTSGHEQYF. The V call is TRBV27, the J call TRBJ2-7; 11 bases map to TRBD2. CDR3 length equals 14 residues. Germline-derived CDR1 and CDR2 are MNHEY and SMNVEV (reference sequence). The V gene end was trimmed by 4 bases and the J gene end by 5 bases; junction bases not matched to a gene: 4.

CDR3 nucleotides: TGTGCCAGCAGCCCCCTAGCGCTAGCGGGCAGACTCCAAGAGACCCAGTACTTC. Translated: CASSPLALAGRLQETQYF. The chain recombines TRBV9 with TRBJ2-5; 8 nucleotides line up with TRBD2. V dropped 4 bases and J dropped 1; count of bases not matched to a gene: 15. Per the germline V gene, CDR1 is SGDLS and CDR2 is YYNGEE. This CDR3 spans 18 amino acids.

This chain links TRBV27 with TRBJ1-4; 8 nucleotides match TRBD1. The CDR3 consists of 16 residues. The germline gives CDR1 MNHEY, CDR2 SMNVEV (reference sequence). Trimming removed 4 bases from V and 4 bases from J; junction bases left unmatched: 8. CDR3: CASSSPTGGVNEKLFF. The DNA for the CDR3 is TGTGCCAGCAGTTCCCCCACAGGGGGGGTTAATGAAAAACTGTTTTTT.

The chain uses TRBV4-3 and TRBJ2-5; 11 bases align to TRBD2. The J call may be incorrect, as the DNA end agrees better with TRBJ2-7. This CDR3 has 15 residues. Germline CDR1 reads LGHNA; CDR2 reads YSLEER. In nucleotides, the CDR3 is TGCGCCAGCAGCCGCGGGACTAGCGGAACCTACGAGCAGTACTTC. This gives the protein CASSRGTSGTYEQYF.

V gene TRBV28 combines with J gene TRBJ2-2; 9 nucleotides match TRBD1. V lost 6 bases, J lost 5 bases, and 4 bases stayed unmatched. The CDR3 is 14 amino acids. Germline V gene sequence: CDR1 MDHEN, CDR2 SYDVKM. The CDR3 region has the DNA TGTGCCAGCAGATTGACAGGGGGGACCGGGGAGCTGTTTTTT. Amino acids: CASRLTGGTGELFF.

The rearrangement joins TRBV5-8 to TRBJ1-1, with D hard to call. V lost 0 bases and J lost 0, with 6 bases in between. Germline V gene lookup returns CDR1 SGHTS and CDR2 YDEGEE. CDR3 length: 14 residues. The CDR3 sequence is CASSLGGLNTEAFF. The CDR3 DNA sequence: TGTGCCAGCAGCTTGGGAGGGTTGAACACTGAAGCTTTCTTT.

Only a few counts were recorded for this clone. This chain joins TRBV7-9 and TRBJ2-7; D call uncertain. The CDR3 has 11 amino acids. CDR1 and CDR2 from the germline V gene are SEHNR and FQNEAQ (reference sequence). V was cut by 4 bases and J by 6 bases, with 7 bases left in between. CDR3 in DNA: TGTGCCAGCAGCTCGAAGAGCGAGCAGTACTTC. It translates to CASSSKSEQYF.

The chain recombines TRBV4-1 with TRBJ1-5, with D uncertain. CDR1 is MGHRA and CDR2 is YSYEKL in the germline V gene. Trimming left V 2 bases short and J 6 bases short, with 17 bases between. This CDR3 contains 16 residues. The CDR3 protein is CASSQLVTAGSQPQHF. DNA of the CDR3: TGCGCCAGCAGCCAACTCGTCACAGCCGGGAGTCAGCCCCAGCATTTT.

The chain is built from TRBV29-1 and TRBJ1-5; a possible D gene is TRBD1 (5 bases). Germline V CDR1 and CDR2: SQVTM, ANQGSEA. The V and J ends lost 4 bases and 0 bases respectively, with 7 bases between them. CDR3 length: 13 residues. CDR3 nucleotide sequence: TGCAGCGTTGTAGGGGATAGCAATCAGCCCCAGCATTTT. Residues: CSVVGDSNQPQHF.

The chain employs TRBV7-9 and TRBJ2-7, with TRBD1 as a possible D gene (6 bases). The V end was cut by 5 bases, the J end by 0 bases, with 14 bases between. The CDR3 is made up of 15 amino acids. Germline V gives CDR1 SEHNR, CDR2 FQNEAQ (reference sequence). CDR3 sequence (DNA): TGTGCCAGCAGCACCGCCGGGACATTCTCCTACGAGCAGTACTTC. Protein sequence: CASSTAGTFSYEQYF.

CDR3 sequence (DNA): TGTGCCAGCAGTTTACGACAGGGTTTATTGGGAAACACCATATATTTT. Its protein is CASSLRQGLLGNTIYF. The chain uses TRBV28 and TRBJ1-3; 7 bases are shared with TRBD1. CDR3 length equals 16 residues. The V and J ends lost 2 bases and 4 bases, in that order; junction bases with no gene match: 8. CDR1 is MDHEN and CDR2 is SYDVKM in the germline V gene. The variable domain in full, completed from reference TRBV28 and TRBJ1-3, reads DVKVTQSSRYLVKRTGEKVFLECVQDMDHENMFWYRQDPGLGLRLIYFSYDVKMKEKGDIPEGYSVSREKKERFSLILESASTNQTSMYLCASSLRQGLLGNTIYFGEGSWLTVV.

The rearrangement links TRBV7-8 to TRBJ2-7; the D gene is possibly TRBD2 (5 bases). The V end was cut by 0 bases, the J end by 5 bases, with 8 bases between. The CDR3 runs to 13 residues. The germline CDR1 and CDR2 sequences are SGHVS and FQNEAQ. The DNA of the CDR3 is TGTGCCAGCAGCTTAGCTACTAGGGACGAGCAGTACTTC. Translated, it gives CASSLATRDEQYF.

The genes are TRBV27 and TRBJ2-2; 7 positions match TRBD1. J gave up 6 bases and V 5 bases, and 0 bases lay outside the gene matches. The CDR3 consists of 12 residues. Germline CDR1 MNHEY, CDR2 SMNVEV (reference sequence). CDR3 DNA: TGTGCCAGCAGTCAGGGGGCCGGGGAGCTGTTTTTT. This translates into CASSQGAGELFF.

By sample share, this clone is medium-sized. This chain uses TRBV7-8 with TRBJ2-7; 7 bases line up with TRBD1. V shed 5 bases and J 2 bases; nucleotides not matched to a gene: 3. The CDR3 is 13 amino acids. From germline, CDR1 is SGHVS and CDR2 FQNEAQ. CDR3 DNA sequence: TGTGCCAGCAGCGAAGGACAGGCCTACGAGCAGTACTTC. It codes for CASSEGQAYEQYF.

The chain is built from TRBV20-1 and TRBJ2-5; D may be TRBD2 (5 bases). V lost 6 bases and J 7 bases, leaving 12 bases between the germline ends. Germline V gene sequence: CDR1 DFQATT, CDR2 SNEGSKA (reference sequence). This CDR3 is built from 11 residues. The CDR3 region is CSAPYGVTQYF. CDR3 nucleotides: TGCAGTGCCCCGTACGGGGTGACCCAGTACTTC.